This T cell receptor beta chain was retrieved from a study of shared clonotypes between healthy human individuals. CDR1 and CDR2 from the germline V gene are MNHNY and SVGAGI (reference sequence). V lost 7 bases to trimming and J lost 0 bases, with 9 bases between them. The CDR3 covers 14 residues. Per the original methods: Filtering was not the same, since immunoSEQ gave junction-only sequences without quality scores. Sequencing used immunoSEQ multiplex PCR; TCRdb keeps in-frame clones, though not all of them. V and J calls and clone size are given by that table; D and trimming were obtained from the DNA. The sample includes some 1,400,000 clones, roughly 96% seen only once; the top ten take approximately 1.2%.

The clonotype comes from a young man in good health. Sequenced sample: naive CD4+ T cells sorted from blood. Subset here: CD45RA+ positively selected. The V and J genes are TRBV6-6 and TRBJ1-4; D is undetermined. Here the CDR3 reads CASNSFATNEKLFF. CDR3 sequence (DNA): TGTGCCAGCAATAGTTTTGCAACTAATGAAAAACTGTTTTTT.